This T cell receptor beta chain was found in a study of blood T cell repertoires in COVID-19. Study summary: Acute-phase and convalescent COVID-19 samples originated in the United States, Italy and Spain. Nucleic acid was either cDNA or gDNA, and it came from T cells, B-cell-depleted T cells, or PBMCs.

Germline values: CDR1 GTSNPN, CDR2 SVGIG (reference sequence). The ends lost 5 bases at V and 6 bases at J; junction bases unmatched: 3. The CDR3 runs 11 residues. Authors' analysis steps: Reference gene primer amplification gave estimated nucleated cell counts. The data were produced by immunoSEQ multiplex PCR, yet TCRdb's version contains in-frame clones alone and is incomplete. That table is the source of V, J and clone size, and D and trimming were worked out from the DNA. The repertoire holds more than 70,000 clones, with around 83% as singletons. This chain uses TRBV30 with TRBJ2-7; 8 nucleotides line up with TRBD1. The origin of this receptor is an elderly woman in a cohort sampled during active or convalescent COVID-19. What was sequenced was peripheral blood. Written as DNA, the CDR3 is TGTGCCTGGCAGGGGGCTCGCGAGCAGTACTTC. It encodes CAWQGAREQYF.